One and the same sample provided the 22 T cell receptor beta chains below, sequenced in a study of T cell responses to AZD1222 COVID-19 vaccine. Libraries were prepared by immunoSEQ multiplex PCR; TCRdb keeps only in-frame clonotypes and omits some of them. Of about 150,000 clones detected, about 86% appear once; the ten largest clones hold about 5%. The sequencing used peripheral blood, collected 28 days after the second AZD1222 dose. The receptors were sampled from an adult who received the AZD1222 COVID-19 vaccine.

The chain has TRBV2 and TRBJ1-2, with 10 nucleotides matching TRBD1. The CDR3 length is 13 residues. CDR1 and CDR2 (germline): SNHLY, FYNNEI. J lost 4 bases, V lost 4 bases, and 0 bases had no gene match. CDR3 residues: CASSGTGGYGYTF. The CDR3, as DNA: TGTGCCAGCAGTGGGACAGGGGGCTATGGCTACACCTTC. Based on the CDR3 plus reference TRBV2 and TRBJ1-2, the full variable domain is EPEVTQTPSHQVTQMGQEVILRCVPISNHLYFYWYRQILGQKVEFLVSFYNNEISEKSEIFDDQFSVERPDGSNFTLKIRSTKLEDSAMYFCASSGTGGYGYTFGSGTRLTVV.

The chain combines TRBV5-4 with TRBJ1-6, with TRBD1 matching 7 bases. This CDR3 is 15 amino acids long. Germline V lookup: CDR1 SGHNT, CDR2 YYREEE (reference sequence). The V segment lost 6 bases and the J segment 4 bases; nucleotides outside the gene matches: 7. In DNA form, the CDR3 reads TGTGCCAGCAACGATGGGACAGTTTATAATTCACCCCTCCACTTT. As protein: CASNDGTVYNSPLHF.

V usage is TRBV27 and J usage is TRBJ1-2; 7 bases are shared with TRBD1. V was pared by 3 bases and J by 7 bases, with 8 bases of the junction left unmatched. The CDR3 loop spans 14 amino acids. Per the germline V gene, CDR1 is MNHEY and CDR2 is SMNVEV (reference sequence). CDR3 in DNA: TGTGCCAGCAGTTTCCAGGGGGGGGCAATTGGCTACACCTTC. Protein product: CASSFQGGAIGYTF.

The chain is built from TRBV5-1 and TRBJ2-1; 9 positions agree with TRBD2. The J segment lost 9 bases and the V segment lost 0 bases, leaving 7 bases of the junction unmatched. The germline V gene has CDR1 SGHRS and CDR2 YFSETQ. The CDR3 loop spans 15 amino acids. CDR3 sequence (DNA): TGCGCCAGCAGCTTGGATACAGCGGGGGGATCTGAGCAGTTCTTC. It encodes CASSLDTAGGSEQFF.

The chain combines TRBV28 with TRBJ1-5; TRBD1 might be the D (6 bases). The CDR3 is made up of 15 amino acids. CDR1 is MDHEN and CDR2 is SYDVKM in the germline V gene. Trimming pared 5 bases from V and 6 bases from J, leaving 17 bases between. In nucleotides, the CDR3 is TGTGCCAGCAGTCCCCCGGGGGGGCAGGGTCAGCCCCAGCATTTT. Translation gives CASSPPGGQGQPQHF.

The V gene is TRBV3-1 (or the pseudogene TRBV3-2), the J gene TRBJ2-6; TRBD1 matches 7 bases. CDR1 is LGHDT and CDR2 is YNNKEL in the germline V gene (reference sequence). This CDR3 region has 18 residues. V was clipped by 3 bases and J by 0 bases; unmatched bases: 8. Here the CDR3 DNA reads TGTGCCAGCAGCCAGAGGGGGCTGTCCCTCTCTGGGGCCAACGTCCTGACTTTC. It yields the protein CASSQRGLSLSGANVLTF.

The chain recombines TRBV30 with TRBJ2-1, with no clear D. The CDR3 loop spans 11 amino acids. In germline, CDR1 is GTSNPN, CDR2 SVGIG (reference sequence). V gave up 3 bases and J gave up 3 bases, with 3 bases separating them. CDR3 sequence reads: CAWSDYNEQFF. CDR3 nucleotide sequence: TGTGCCTGGAGCGACTACAATGAGCAGTTCTTC.

The genes are TRBV12-3 or TRBV12-4 and TRBJ1-1; 8 positions agree with TRBD1. The CDR3 is 12 residues long. Trimming removed 8 bases from V and 7 bases from J; junction bases left unmatched: 6. CDR3 sequence reads: CASQLGTGEAFF. As DNA, the CDR3 is TGTGCCAGCCAATTAGGGACAGGTGAAGCTTTCTTT.

About this clone itself: This sample also contains other DNA sequences that code for the same CDR3. V and J are TRBV5-1 and TRBJ2-5; unclear D gene. Germline-derived CDR1 and CDR2 are SGHRS and YFSETQ. V lost 4 bases and J 0 bases, leaving 4 bases between the germline ends. CDR3 length: 12 amino acids. The CDR3 is CASSPDQETQYF. In DNA form, the CDR3 reads TGCGCCAGCAGCCCAGACCAAGAGACCCAGTACTTC.

The chain recombines TRBV19 with TRBJ1-6; 7 bases match TRBD1. The V gene end was trimmed by 3 bases and the J gene end by 7 bases; junction bases not matched to a gene: 3. The CDR3 contains 14 residues. Germline V gene lookup returns CDR1 LNHDA and CDR2 SQIVND (reference sequence). The CDR3 bases are TGTGCCAGTAGTATGGCGACAGGGAATTCACCCCTCCACTTT. Encoded protein: CASSMATGNSPLHF.

V gene TRBV2 combines with J gene TRBJ1-5; a possible D gene is TRBD1 (5 bases). Trimming removed 5 bases from V and 7 bases from J, with 12 bases in between. CDR3 size: 13 residues. Germline assignment: CDR1 SNHLY and CDR2 FYNNEI. The CDR3 loop reads CASSRAGSQPQHF. The DNA for the CDR3 is TGTGCCAGCAGTAGGGCAGGGAGCCAGCCCCAGCATTTT.

The rearrangement joins TRBV18 to TRBJ1-2; tentatively, D is TRBD1 (5 bases). V lost 2 bases and J lost 6, with 10 bases in between. The CDR3 contains 13 residues. Germline V lookup: CDR1 KGHSH, CDR2 LQKENI. CDR3 sequence reads: CASSPGRANGYTF. DNA of the CDR3: TGTGCCAGCTCACCAGGCAGGGCAAATGGCTACACCTTC.

V usage is TRBV19 and J usage is TRBJ1-6; D is uncertain. Trimming pared 3 bases from V and 6 bases from J, leaving 3 bases between. Germline loops: CDR1 LNHDA, CDR2 SQIVND (reference sequence). This CDR3 is built from 12 residues. CDR3 in amino acids: CASSIVNSPLHF. The CDR3 coding sequence is TGTGCCAGTAGTATCGTTAATTCACCCCTCCACTTT.

The genes are TRBV9 and TRBJ2-7, with 7 bases that match TRBD2. CDR1 is SGDLS, CDR2 YYNGEE, per germline. After removal of 3 bases from V and 0 bases from J, the junction contained 3 bases not matched to a gene. The CDR3 is made up of 14 amino acids. The CDR3 sequence is CASSGLAASYEQYF. DNA of the CDR3: TGTGCCAGCAGCGGGCTAGCGGCCTCCTACGAGCAGTACTTC. Filled out from reference TRBV9 and TRBJ2-7, the complete variable domain reads DSGVTQTPKHLITATGQRVTLRCSPRSGDLSVYWYQQSLDQGLQFLIQYYNGEERAKGNILERFSAQQFPDLHSELNLSSLELGDSALYFCASSGLAASYEQYFGPGTRLTVT.

The chain carries TRBV10-3 and TRBJ2-3; 8 bases match TRBD2. The CDR3 runs 18 residues. CDR1 and CDR2 (germline): ENHRY, SYGVKD. The trim removed 6 bases at V and 1 base at J, leaving 15 bases unmatched. The CDR3 region has the DNA TGTGCCATCAGGGGACCCTCCCCAGCGGGAGAGGGCACAGATACGCAGTATTTT. Translation gives CAIRGPSPAGEGTDTQYF.

This clone was recorded only once. The rearrangement joins TRBV2 to TRBJ1-5, with D possibly matching TRBD1 (6 bases). The CDR3 consists of 13 residues. Per germline, CDR1 SNHLY and CDR2 FYNNEI. Trimming stripped 4 bases from V and 2 bases from J, with 6 bases between. CDR3: CASSGQGNQPQHF. The CDR3 DNA follows: TGTGCCAGCAGTGGACAGGGCAATCAGCCCCAGCATTTT.

The rearrangement joins TRBV5-6 to TRBJ1-2; D is unresolved. Germline-derived CDR1 and CDR2 are SGHDT and YYEEEE. V lost 4 bases, J lost 8 bases, and 15 bases lay in between. The CDR3 has 13 residues. CDR3 in amino acids: CASSLPAIGGYTF. The DNA for the CDR3 is TGTGCCAGCAGCCTGCCGGCTATAGGGGGCTACACCTTC.

The CDR3 region has the DNA TGTGCCAGCAGCCTCCAGCGGGGGGACGTGGAGCAGTACTTC. Translated: CASSLQRGDVEQYF. This sequence joins TRBV6-5 and TRBJ2-7; 9 bases are shared with TRBD2. CDR1 is MNHEY and CDR2 is SVGAGI in the germline V gene. This CDR3 region has 14 residues. J was trimmed by 7 bases and V by 6 bases; bases with no gene match: 10.

For the CDR3, the DNA is TGTGCCAGCAGTTACAGGGAAAGGGGCTACACCTTC. Translated, it gives CASSYRERGYTF. V usage is TRBV6-2 or TRBV6-3 and J usage is TRBJ1-2; D ambiguous. The length of the CDR3 is 12 residues. V was shortened by 2 bases and J by 8 bases, with 9 bases between the two germline ends. Germline CDR1 reads MNHEY; CDR2 reads SVGEGT.

The chain carries TRBV11-2 and TRBJ1-3; 9 bases are a match to TRBD1. This CDR3 is built from 17 residues. The V gene's germline CDR1 is SGHAT and CDR2 FQNNGV. V lost 2 bases and J lost 4; bases outside the gene matches: 9. Here the CDR3 DNA reads TGTGCCAGCAGCTTAATTGGGGCCGGACAGGGGGGAAACACCATATATTTT. It is translated as CASSLIGAGQGGNTIYF.

This chain connects TRBV28 to TRBJ1-2, with TRBD1 identical over 7 bases. With V trimmed by 7 bases and J by 4 bases, 6 bases remained unmatched. This CDR3 has 13 amino acids. Looked up from germline, CDR1 is MDHEN and CDR2 is SYDVKM. The CDR3 nucleotides read TGTGCCAGCACCCCCGGACAGGTCTATGGCTACACCTTC. Translated, it gives CASTPGQVYGYTF.

This clone has a handful of counts. The chain combines TRBV27 with TRBJ2-1; the D gene is possibly TRBD1 (5 bases). The CDR3 covers 13 residues. Trimming removed 4 bases from V and 1 base from J, with 5 bases in between. The germline CDR1 and CDR2 sequences are MNHEY and SMNVEV (reference sequence). The CDR3 coding sequence is TGTGCCAGCAGTTCAGGGTCCTACAATGAGCAGTTCTTC. Translation: CASSSGSYNEQFF.